A single sample gave rise to the 12 T cell receptor beta chains below, sequenced in a study of T cell clonality in common variable immunodeficiency. Study conclusions and caveats: In common variable immunodeficiency, TCR beta chains reportedly carried fewer deletions and N-nucleotide insertions.

What these receptors recognize is not known. The data were produced by immunoSEQ multiplex PCR, yet TCRdb's version contains in-frame clones alone and is incomplete. Altogether about 42,000 clones were found in the sample, and no singletons occur. Sample: peripheral blood mononuclear cells. All receptors come from a human donor with common variable immunodeficiency.

This clone occurred many times. The read is 3 residues too short to cover the CDR3 end, so that end is filled in from the germline J gene. The V call is TRBV19, the J call TRBJ2-4, with 10 nucleotides matching TRBD2. CDR1 and CDR2 from the germline V gene are LNHDA and SQIVND (reference sequence). V was clipped by 3 bases and J by 8 bases; unmatched bases: 10. The CDR3 is 16 amino acids. CDR3 protein: CASSIYLGTSEDIQYF. Partial CDR3 DNA: TGTGCCAGTAGTATTTATCTGGGGACTAGCGAGGACATT.

This clone was detected a few times. With the read ending 3 residues before the CDR3 end, the germline J gene is used to fill in that end. The genes are TRBV7-8 and TRBJ2-1; 8 positions match TRBD2. V shed 1 base and J 5 bases; nucleotides not matched to a gene: 10. Germline V gene data show CDR1 as SGHVS and CDR2 as FQNEAQ. The CDR3 contains 17 residues. The sequenced part of the CDR3 DNA is TGTGCCAGCAGCTTAGTTCGGCTAGCGGGTGCGAACAATGAG. It yields the protein CASSLVRLAGANNE. The whole CDR3 reads CASSLVRLAGANNEQFF. The full variable domain, in which reference TRBV7-8 and TRBJ2-1 provide the parts outside the CDR3, is GAGVSQSPRYKVAKRGQDVALRCDPISGHVSLFWYQQALGQGPEFLTYFQNEAQLDKSGLPSDRFFAERPEGSVSTLKIQRTQQEDSAVYLCASSLVRLAGANNEQFFGPGTRLTVL.

As to this clone: The read gets to within 3 residues of the CDR3 end, and the germline J gene fills in the rest. The chain joins TRBV7-9 to TRBJ2-3, with a weak D call TRBD1 (5 bases). Trimming removed 6 bases at V and 1 base at J, with 14 bases between. The CDR3 totals 15 residues. Germline assignment: CDR1 SEHNR and CDR2 FQNEAQ (reference sequence). CDR3 DNA, as far as it was read: TGTGCCAGCAGTCTTGGGGCTACCCGCACAGATACG. Amino acid sequence: CASSLGATRTDT. The full CDR3 sequence reads CASSLGATRTDTQYF. The variable domain in full, with the rest retrieved from reference TRBV7-9 and TRBJ2-3, is DTGVSQNPRHKITKRGQNVTFRCDPISEHNRLYWYRQTLGQGPEFLTYFQNEAQLEKSRLLSDRFSAERPKGSFSTLEIQRTEQGDSAMYLCASSLGATRTDTQYFGPGTRLTVL.

On this clone itself: Coverage ceases 3 residues before the CDR3 finishes, and the germline J gene fills in the end. This sequence joins TRBV6-1 and TRBJ2-7, with no clear D. This CDR3 has 15 amino acids. CDR1 MNHNS and CDR2 SASEGT come from the germline V gene. V lost 1 base to trimming and J lost 5 bases, with 15 bases between them. CDR3 sequence: CASSEVVGRVHEQYF. The CDR3 bases that were read are TGTGCCAGCAGTGAAGTCGTCGGTCGGGTCCACGAG.

To note about this clone: The missing CDR3 end, 3 residues past where the read stops, is filled in from the germline J gene. The J gene is TRBJ2-4, the V gene TRBV7-8; D remains unclear. The CDR3 covers 16 residues. Germline CDR1 and CDR2: SGHVS and FQNEAQ. V lost 5 bases, J lost 0 bases, and 14 bases lay in between. This chain's CDR3 is CASSPMVELAKNIQYF. The part of the CDR3 DNA that was read is TGTGCCAGCAGCCCGATGGTAGAACTAGCCAAAAACATT. Based on the CDR3 plus reference TRBV7-8 and TRBJ2-4, the full variable domain is GAGVSQSPRYKVAKRGQDVALRCDPISGHVSLFWYQQALGQGPEFLTYFQNEAQLDKSGLPSDRFFAERPEGSVSTLKIQRTQQEDSAVYLCASSPMVELAKNIQYFGAGTRLSVL.

The table lists this clone with a few counts. The read gets to within 3 residues of the CDR3 end, and the germline J gene fills in the rest. This chain links TRBV20-1 with TRBJ2-7; possibly TRBD1 or TRBD2 for D (5 bases each). V was trimmed by 2 bases and J by 0 bases, leaving 8 bases between them. CDR3 size: 13 residues. Per germline, CDR1 DFQATT and CDR2 SNEGSKA (reference sequence). The CDR3 region is CSARQGASYEQYF. CDR3 bases read: TGCAGTGCTAGACAGGGAGCCTCCTACGAG.

With respect to this clone: The CDR3 is cut off 3 residues early in the read; its end comes from the germline J gene. This chain connects TRBV20-1 to TRBJ2-7, with TRBD2 identical over 7 bases. The CDR3 is made up of 13 amino acids. The V gene's germline CDR1 is DFQATT and CDR2 SNEGSKA (reference sequence). Germline trimming cut 8 bases from V and 6 bases from J; bases unmatched to any gene: 13. The DNA read from the CDR3 is TGCAGTTCCGCCCGGGGGAGGGAGGTCGAG. Its translation is CSSARGREVE. The entire CDR3 protein reads CSSARGREVEQYF.

This clone came up a few times. Sequencing ends 3 residues short of the CDR3 end; the germline J gene provides the rest. The gene calls are TRBV18 and TRBJ2-2, with D perhaps TRBD2 (5 bases). The ends were cut back, 3 bases at V and 0 bases at J, with 14 bases in the middle. From germline, CDR1 is KGHSH and CDR2 LQKENI. The CDR3 consists of 17 residues. This CDR3 is CASSPLRANANTGELFF. The sequenced CDR3 bases are TGTGCCAGCTCACCCTTGAGGGCGAACGCGAACACCGGGGAG.

This clone was observed at least ten times. Here the CDR3 reads CASRRGTSIQYF. The DNA read from the CDR3 is TGTGCCAGCAGAAGGGGCACCTCCATT. The V call is TRBV6-2 or TRBV6-3, the J call TRBJ2-4; D is perhaps TRBD1 (5 bases). The read falls 3 residues short of the CDR3 end, and the missing part is taken from the germline J gene. V was trimmed by 6 bases and J by 9 bases, leaving 12 bases between them. The CDR3 loop spans 12 amino acids. Germline V CDR1 and CDR2: MNHEY, SVGEGT.

On this clone: The read falls 3 residues short of the CDR3 end, and the missing part is taken from the germline J gene. The V gene is TRBV10-2, the J gene TRBJ2-1; 7 bases map to TRBD2. J lost 4 bases, V lost 7 bases, and 7 bases had no gene match. The germline V gene encodes CDR1 WSHSY and CDR2 SAAADI. This CDR3 contains 14 residues. The sequenced CDR3 bases are TGCGCCAGCAATTATCAGGGACTATACAATGAG. Protein product: CASNYQGLYNE. The CDR3, in full, reads CASNYQGLYNEQFF.

This clone was seen many times. Partial CDR3 DNA: TGTGCCAGCAGTTTATACAGGCGGGGAAGCTCCTACAATGAG. Its protein is CASSLYRRGSSYNE. The full-length CDR3 reads as CASSLYRRGSSYNEQFF. This rearrangement joins TRBV27 to TRBJ2-1, with D possibly TRBD2 on 6 matching bases. Read data end 3 residues before the CDR3 end; the end is taken from the germline J gene. Trimming removed 1 base from V and 0 bases from J, with 13 bases in between. Germline assignment: CDR1 MNHEY and CDR2 SMNVEV (reference sequence). This CDR3 spans 17 amino acids.

To note about this clone: This may be a read error, as it is one base from a much larger clone. The observed sequence ends 3 residues before the CDR3 terminus, with the missing tail filled in from the germline J gene. V and J are TRBV2 and TRBJ1-2; D is undetermined. The CDR3 is 12 residues long. Germline loops: CDR1 SNHLY, CDR2 FYNNEI. CDR3 loop: CASRPRLGGYTF. CDR3 DNA (partial): TGTGCCAGCAGGCCCCGTCTAGGCGGC.